The 14 T cell receptor beta chains below were found in one sample sequenced in a study of blood T cell repertoires in COVID-19. Produced via immunoSEQ multiplex PCR; TCRdb's table is partial and in-frame only. This table has about 53,000 clones, 80% to 90% appearing once. Material for sequencing was peripheral blood. Source of these receptors: a man of 80 years or more with acute or convalescent COVID-19.

V usage is TRBV9 and J usage is TRBJ1-2; D gene unclear. CDR3 length: 15 amino acids. CDR1 and CDR2 (germline): SGDLS, YYNGEE. V lost 4 bases to trimming and J lost 11 bases, with 24 bases between them. CDR3 DNA: TGTGCCAGCAGCCCAAGCCCCACAGATATGGCGGGGTACACCTTC. Translated: CASSPSPTDMAGYTF.

J is TRBJ2-3 and V is TRBV9; D possibly corresponds to TRBD2 (6 bases). From germline, CDR1 is SGDLS and CDR2 YYNGEE. V lost 0 bases and J 7 bases, leaving 18 bases between the germline ends. The CDR3 loop spans 16 amino acids. The CDR3 region has the DNA TGTGCCAGCAGCGTAGAAGGGCAGGGAGGTATGAATACGCAGTATTTT. Translated, it gives CASSVEGQGGMNTQYF.

V gene TRBV5-5 combines with J gene TRBJ1-2, with D possibly TRBD1 on 5 matching bases. The CDR3 sequence is 13 residues long. CDR1 is SGHKS, CDR2 YYEKEE, per germline (reference sequence). Trimming stripped 4 bases from V and 3 bases from J, with 10 bases between. CDR3 DNA: TGTGCCAGCAGCGTGACAGTTTACTATGGCTACACCTTC. Its translation is CASSVTVYYGYTF.

This chain uses TRBV5-1 with TRBJ1-3, with D possibly being TRBD1 (5 bases). Germline V gene sequence: CDR1 SGHRS, CDR2 YFSETQ. The CDR3 extends over 17 amino acids. The V end lost 2 bases, the J end lost 9 bases, and 24 bases lay between the germline ends. CDR3 sequence reads: CASSFFLQATSGFTIYF. The CDR3 nucleotides read TGCGCCAGCAGCTTTTTCTTACAGGCGACCTCTGGCTTCACCATATATTTT.

The chain has TRBV19 and TRBJ1-1; D is unclear. CDR3 size: 15 residues. Germline lookup yields CDR1 LNHDA and CDR2 SQIVND (reference sequence). Between the trimmed V and J ends, which lost 3 bases and 0 bases, there was a span of 11 bases. The CDR3 coding sequence is TGTGCCAGTAGTATTCTGTCAGACATGAACACTGAAGCTTTCTTT. This codes for CASSILSDMNTEAFF.

J is TRBJ1-5 and V is TRBV4-1; 7 bases align to TRBD1. Trimming at V came to 0 bases and at J to 1 base, leaving 6 bases not matched to a gene. The CDR3 covers 17 residues. From germline, CDR1 is MGHRA and CDR2 YSYEKL. The CDR3 spells CASSQDLNRGSNQPQHF. The CDR3 DNA follows: TGCGCCAGCAGCCAAGATTTAAACAGGGGAAGCAATCAGCCCCAGCATTTT.

The V and J genes are TRBV10-3 and TRBJ1-1; 7 nucleotides line up with TRBD1. V lost 6 bases and J lost 2; bases outside the gene matches: 3. The germline V gene has CDR1 ENHRY and CDR2 SYGVKD. The CDR3 consists of 13 residues. The CDR3 nucleotides read TGTGCCATCAGGGGGACAGCAAACACTGAAGCTTTCTTT. It yields the protein CAIRGTANTEAFF.

The CDR3 region has the DNA TGTGCCAGCAGCCTAGGACAGGGGGGCATCGATGAAAAACTGTTTTTT. Its protein product is CASSLGQGGIDEKLFF. The chain is built from TRBV7-9 and TRBJ1-4; TRBD1 matches 10 bases. There are 16 residues in the CDR3. Per germline, CDR1 SEHNR and CDR2 FQNEAQ (reference sequence). Trimming took 5 bases from V and 6 from J; bases not matched to a gene: 9.

This clone was observed a handful of times. V is TRBV2 and J is TRBJ1-2; TRBD1 is a possible D gene (5 bases). The CDR3 has 15 amino acids. The germline V gene encodes CDR1 SNHLY and CDR2 FYNNEI. V lost 4 bases and J lost 4, with 16 bases in between. The CDR3 DNA follows: TGTGCCAGCAGTGGCCTCGGGGGGGATCTCTATGGCTACACCTTC. It encodes CASSGLGGDLYGYTF.

V gene TRBV18 combines with J gene TRBJ2-1; D may be TRBD1 (6 bases). With 6 bases removed from V and 7 bases from J, the gap between germline ends came to 13 bases. This CDR3 is 13 amino acids long. The germline V gene has CDR1 KGHSH and CDR2 LQKENI. CDR3 DNA: TGTGCCAGCTCTCGCGCACAGGGAAATGAGCAGTTCTTC. The encoded protein is CASSRAQGNEQFF.

V gene TRBV30 combines with J gene TRBJ1-4, with 10 bases lining up with TRBD1. Germline V gene lookup returns CDR1 GTSNPN and CDR2 SVGIG (reference sequence). V was clipped by 7 bases and J by 3 bases; unmatched bases: 5. CDR3 size: 14 residues. The CDR3 loop reads CASRQGAANEKLFF. The CDR3 DNA reads TGTGCCTCAAGACAGGGGGCGGCTAATGAAAAACTGTTTTTT.

The J gene is TRBJ2-3, the V gene TRBV18; 7 bases agree with TRBD1. The CDR3 is made up of 15 amino acids. CDR1 is KGHSH, CDR2 LQKENI, per germline. V shed 2 bases and J 2 bases; nucleotides not matched to a gene: 4. CDR3: CASSPTGATTDTQYF. CDR3 nucleotide sequence: TGTGCCAGCTCACCAACAGGGGCCACCACAGATACGCAGTATTTT.

The chain links TRBV20-1 to TRBJ2-3, with TRBD1 identical over 8 bases. The CDR3 runs to 16 residues. The germline gives CDR1 DFQATT, CDR2 SNEGSKA (reference sequence). Trimming removed 3 bases from V and 3 bases from J; junction bases left unmatched: 11. The CDR3 is CSASLSRTGFTDTQYF. As DNA, the CDR3 is TGCAGTGCTAGTCTATCTAGGACAGGGTTTACAGATACGCAGTATTTT.

The J gene is TRBJ2-1, the V gene TRBV9; no firm D call. CDR1 is SGDLS and CDR2 is YYNGEE in the germline V gene. This CDR3 spans 15 amino acids. Trimming stripped 0 bases from V and 6 bases from J, with 13 bases between. DNA for the CDR3: TGTGCCAGCAGCGTAGCTCCGTACAGCTCCAATGAGCAGTTCTTC. It specifies CASSVAPYSSNEQFF.